This record concerns one T cell receptor beta chain sequence. Its antigen is undetermined. TCRdb's table, derived via immunoSEQ multiplex PCR, lists solely in-frame clones and lacks some. The sample lists 100,000 to 150,000 clones, about 79% occurring once. The sample belongs to a study of T cell responses to AZD1222 COVID-19 vaccine. The CDR3 contains 13 residues. V lost 4 bases, J lost 3 bases, and 9 bases lay in between. Per the germline V gene, CDR1 is SGHTA and CDR2 is FQGTGA. Second-dose groups at about 4 or about 12 weeks were pooled. The study's findings and limits: Clonal diversity was possibly underestimated, and the donors were mostly white British, with more females. Only a handful of AZD1222 recipients tested seropositive at baseline. Unmutated regions of variants are reportedly targeted by nearly half of spike-specific TCRs.

The clonotype was recovered from an adult who received the AZD1222 COVID-19 vaccine. V usage is TRBV7-3 and J usage is TRBJ1-1; D call uncertain. The material sequenced was peripheral blood, taken 28 days after the second AZD1222 dose. The CDR3 sequence: CASSSRRDTEAFF. The CDR3 region has the DNA TGTGCCAGCAGCTCCCGTCGGGACACTGAAGCTTTCTTT.